The 20 T cell receptor beta chains given below trace back to one sample, sequenced in a study of T cell responses to AZD1222 COVID-19 vaccine. Profiling relied on immunoSEQ multiplex PCR, and the TCRdb table lists in-frame clones only, not all of them. The data contain tens of thousands of clones, about 80% of them singletons. The sample consisted of peripheral blood, taken 28 days after the second AZD1222 dose. These receptors were collected from an adult who received the AZD1222 COVID-19 vaccine.

The V gene is TRBV19, the J gene TRBJ1-1; D is uncertain. Germline V lookup: CDR1 LNHDA, CDR2 SQIVND (reference sequence). With 5 bases removed from V and 0 bases from J, the gap between germline ends came to 13 bases. The length of the CDR3 is 15 residues. The CDR3 loop is CASSSDGNMNTEAFF. The CDR3 nucleotides are TGTGCCAGTAGTTCCGACGGAAACATGAACACTGAAGCTTTCTTT.

This chain uses TRBV2 with TRBJ2-2; D gene ambiguous. V was clipped by 6 bases and J by 6 bases, with 17 bases between them. The CDR3 length is 15 residues. Looked up from germline, CDR1 is SNHLY and CDR2 is FYNNEI. CDR3 DNA: TGTGCCAGCAGCTCTCTACCGAGCGAGGCCGGGGAGCTGTTTTTT. Translation: CASSSLPSEAGELFF.

As DNA, the CDR3 is TGCGCCAGCAGCCTGGCTTCAAATCAGCCCCAGCATTTT. Protein product: CASSLASNQPQHF. The chain uses TRBV5-1 and TRBJ1-5; D is uncertain. With 4 bases removed from V and 4 bases from J, the gap between germline ends came to 9 bases. There are 13 residues in the CDR3. Germline V lookup: CDR1 SGHRS, CDR2 YFSETQ. The whole variable domain, filled in from reference TRBV5-1 and TRBJ1-5, reads KAGVTQTPRYLIKTRGQQVTLSCSPISGHRSVSWYQQTPGQGLQFLFEYFSETQRNKGNFPGRFSGRQFSNSRSEMNVSTLELGDSALYLCASSLASNQPQHFGDGTRLSIL.

The chain employs TRBV30 and TRBJ1-1; no firm D call. CDR1 and CDR2 from the germline V gene are GTSNPN and SVGIG (reference sequence). CDR3 length: 13 residues. Trimming cost V 5 bases and J 6 bases, with 16 bases left between them. The DNA of the CDR3 is TGTGCCTGGGGCCCCGTGGCATCGGCTGAAGCTTTCTTT. It yields the protein CAWGPVASAEAFF.

The chain combines TRBV9 with TRBJ1-1; D is undetermined. Deletions cut 0 bases from V and 4 bases from J, with 10 bases between. CDR1 SGDLS and CDR2 YYNGEE come from the germline V gene. This CDR3 has 14 amino acids. In DNA form, the CDR3 reads TGTGCCAGCAGCGTAGGTTCGGGTAGCACTGAAGCTTTCTTT. Protein: CASSVGSGSTEAFF.

V and J are TRBV5-4 and TRBJ2-7; either TRBD1 or TRBD2 may fit D (5 bases each). V dropped 3 bases and J dropped 2 bases, with 6 bases sitting between them. Germline assignment: CDR1 SGHNT and CDR2 YYREEE (reference sequence). CDR3 length: 12 residues. This CDR3 is CASSWDAYEQYF. CDR3 coding DNA: TGTGCCAGCAGCTGGGACGCCTACGAGCAGTACTTC.

This chain connects TRBV4-2 to TRBJ1-6, with D possibly TRBD1 on 5 matching bases. This CDR3 has 15 residues. V lost 0 bases, J lost 7 bases, and 10 bases lay in between. The germline CDR1 and CDR2 sequences are LGHNA and YNFKEQ. DNA of the CDR3: TGTGCCAGCAGCCAAGACGGGGCCACCAATTCACCCCTCCACTTT. Protein sequence: CASSQDGATNSPLHF.

V and J are TRBV6-5 and TRBJ1-1; D is unresolved. Trimming took 3 bases from V and 7 from J, leaving 6 bases between them. The germline CDR1 and CDR2 sequences are MNHEY and SVGAGI. The CDR3 is made up of 11 amino acids. The CDR3 sequence is CASSYLVEAFF. The CDR3 nucleotides are TGTGCCAGCAGTTATCTCGTTGAAGCTTTCTTT.

This sequence joins TRBV4-1 and TRBJ2-5; 8 positions match TRBD2. Germline CDR1 MGHRA, CDR2 YSYEKL. Losses at the gene ends were 3 bases for V and 3 bases for J; bases not matched to a gene: 9. The CDR3 covers 16 residues. The CDR3 DNA reads TGCGCCAGCAGCCACCCCGGGACTAGTACTGAAGAGACCCAGTACTTC. It translates to CASSHPGTSTEETQYF.

The rearrangement links TRBV6-1 to TRBJ1-5; no clear D. The germline V gene has CDR1 MNHNS and CDR2 SASEGT. V lost 1 base and J lost 2, with 12 bases in between. The CDR3 is 16 amino acids. CDR3 in DNA: TGTGCCAGCAGTGAAGAGTTAGGTTATCGCAATCAGCCCCAGCATTTT. Amino acid sequence: CASSEELGYRNQPQHF.

The rearrangement links TRBV6-1 to TRBJ1-2; D call uncertain. This CDR3 region has 13 residues. The germline V gene has CDR1 MNHNS and CDR2 SASEGT. V was trimmed by 3 bases and J by 3 bases, leaving 8 bases between them. This CDR3 reads CASSERAYYGYTF. CDR3 DNA sequence: TGTGCCAGCAGTGAGAGAGCCTACTATGGCTACACCTTC.

V and J are TRBV7-8 and TRBJ1-4; possibly TRBD1 for D (6 bases). Germline CDR1 SGHVS, CDR2 FQNEAQ. This CDR3 is built from 15 residues. V was cut by 0 bases and J by 8 bases, with 13 bases left in between. The CDR3 loop is CASSLAGGGIEKLFF. The CDR3 nucleotides read TGTGCCAGCAGCTTAGCAGGAGGGGGTATCGAAAAACTGTTTTTT.

This clone was found a few times. The chain uses TRBV12-3 or TRBV12-4 and TRBJ2-3; D not certain. The CDR3 is 12 amino acids. Trimming removed 6 bases at V and 1 base at J, with 5 bases between. The CDR3 loop reads CASSRGTDTQYF. The CDR3, as DNA: TGTGCCAGCAGCCGGGGCACAGATACGCAGTATTTT.

CDR3 amino acids: CASSPRTAAFEAFF. For the CDR3, the DNA is TGCGCCAGCAGCCCCCGGACAGCAGCGTTTGAAGCTTTCTTT. The rearrangement joins TRBV4-1 to TRBJ1-1, with D tentatively TRBD1 (6 bases). Per germline, CDR1 MGHRA and CDR2 YSYEKL. This CDR3 region has 14 residues. The germline V and J ends were trimmed by 4 bases and 7 bases, with 16 bases remaining between them.

V is TRBV7-9 and J is TRBJ2-3, with TRBD2 matching 10 bases. Trimming at V came to 5 bases and at J to 0 bases, leaving 2 bases not matched to a gene. This CDR3 region has 15 residues. Germline V CDR1 and CDR2: SEHNR, FQNEAQ (reference sequence). Written as DNA, the CDR3 is TGTGCCAGCAGCCGACTAGCGGGTAGCACAGATACGCAGTATTTT. Residues: CASSRLAGSTDTQYF.

This clone was seen only once. This sequence joins TRBV6-5 and TRBJ1-5; 7 bases map to TRBD1. Losses at the gene ends were 6 bases for V and 5 bases for J; bases not matched to a gene: 10. This CDR3 has 15 residues. Germline CDR1 and CDR2: MNHEY and SVGAGI. CDR3 region: CASSRDREGDQPQHF. CDR3 sequence (DNA): TGTGCCAGCAGCCGAGACAGGGAGGGTGATCAGCCCCAGCATTTT.

The chain couples TRBV6-1 to TRBJ1-1; no clear D. Germline CDR1 MNHNS, CDR2 SASEGT. With 3 bases removed from V and 4 bases from J, the gap between germline ends came to 15 bases. This CDR3 spans 15 amino acids. The chain's CDR3 is CASSDQAISVTEAFF. In DNA, the CDR3 is TGTGCCAGCAGTGATCAGGCAATTTCGGTCACTGAAGCTTTCTTT.

The V and J genes are TRBV5-1 and TRBJ2-7; D remains ambiguous. The CDR3 totals 13 residues. With 0 bases removed from V and 7 bases from J, the gap between germline ends came to 11 bases. CDR1 and CDR2 (germline): SGHRS, YFSETQ. The CDR3 protein is CASSLEGLGEQYF. In nucleotides, the CDR3 is TGCGCCAGCAGCTTGGAAGGGTTGGGTGAGCAGTACTTC.

The chain has TRBV2 and TRBJ1-5, with a weak D call TRBD1 (5 bases). This CDR3 is 19 amino acids long. Between the trimmed V and J ends, which lost 6 bases and 2 bases, there was a span of 26 bases. CDR1 SNHLY and CDR2 FYNNEI come from the germline V gene. The CDR3: CASRASPGLRGLGNQPQHF. In DNA, the CDR3 is TGTGCCAGCAGAGCCAGCCCGGGACTTCGCGGCCTTGGCAATCAGCCCCAGCATTTT.

The chain combines TRBV18 with TRBJ1-1; the D is unclear. The CDR3 is 15 amino acids. The germline CDR1 and CDR2 sequences are KGHSH and LQKENI. V was pared by 2 bases and J by 1 base, with 11 bases between. CDR3 DNA sequence: TGTGCCAGCTCACCAGGGAACAATCCGAACACTGAAGCTTTCTTT. As protein: CASSPGNNPNTEAFF.